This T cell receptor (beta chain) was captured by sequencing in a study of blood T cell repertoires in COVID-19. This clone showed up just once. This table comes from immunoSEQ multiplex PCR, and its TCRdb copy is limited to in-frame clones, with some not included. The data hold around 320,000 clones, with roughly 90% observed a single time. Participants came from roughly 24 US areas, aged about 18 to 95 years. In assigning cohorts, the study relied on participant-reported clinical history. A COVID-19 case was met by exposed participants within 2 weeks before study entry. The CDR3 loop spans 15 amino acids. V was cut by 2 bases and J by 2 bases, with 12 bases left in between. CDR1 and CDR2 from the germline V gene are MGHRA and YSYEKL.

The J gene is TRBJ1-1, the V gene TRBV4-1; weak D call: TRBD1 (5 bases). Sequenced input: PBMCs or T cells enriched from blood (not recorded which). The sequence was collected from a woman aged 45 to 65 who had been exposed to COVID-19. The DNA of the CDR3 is TGCGCCAGCAGCCAACCAAGGGGCAGAAACACTGAAGCTTTCTTT. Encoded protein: CASSQPRGRNTEAFF.